A selection of T cell receptor beta chains follows, all from one sample in a study of Ad26.COV2.S vaccination and SARS-CoV-2 variants. Profiled with immunoSEQ multiplex PCR; TCRdb holds only in-frame clones, not every one. The table records about 460,000 clones, nearly 90% of them present only once. The sequences come from peripheral blood, collected in a trial of Ad26.COV2.S vaccine versus placebo. These receptors were collected from a person aged 18-65 years who received the Ad26.COV2.S COVID-19 vaccine or a placebo. Each CDR3 is given with its conserved first and last residue. D genes are given only for firm matches. Part of the rows lack a size; the others show once, few, many or a class for expanded clones.

clone size | J gene | V gene | D gene | CDR3 DNA | CDR3 protein
- | TRBJ1-5 | TRBV11-2 | - | TGTGCCAGCAGCAACCGGGGACAATTCAATCAGCCCCAGCATTTT | CASSNRGQFNQPQHF
- | TRBJ1-1 | TRBV7-9 | - | TGTGCCAGCAGCCGAAAACAGGGTGAAGCTTTCTTT | CASSRKQGEAFF
- | TRBJ1-2 | TRBV9 | TRBD1 | TGTGCCAGCAGCGGTTGGACAGGGGAGGGCTACACCTTC | CASSGWTGEGYTF
- | TRBJ1-2 | TRBV6-5 | TRBD1 | TGTGCCAGCAGTTACTCGACGACAGGGAAGGAAAATGGCTACACCTTC | CASSYSTTGKENGYTF
- | TRBJ2-3 | TRBV4-1 | TRBD1 | TGCGCCAGCAGCCAAGAAAGTATTACGACAGGGGGGACTACGCAGTATTTT | CASSQESITTGGTTQYF
- | TRBJ1-5 | TRBV27 | - | TGTGCCAGCAGCCCCGCGGCAATCGCGGGCAATCAGCCCCAGCATTTT | CASSPAAIAGNQPQHF
- | TRBJ1-3 | TRBV28 | - | TGTGCCAGTTATTCGGTCGACGGCCCAGGATCAAACACCATATATTTT | CASYSVDGPGSNTIYF
- | TRBJ1-2 | TRBV7-8 | - | TGTGCCAGCAGCTTGGGAGGGGCTAACGGCTACACCTTC | CASSLGGANGYTF
- | TRBJ2-1 | TRBV11-3 | TRBD1 | TGTGCCAGCAGCTTAGGCCAGACAGGGGGCCGGGGGAATGAGCAGTTCTTC | CASSLGQTGGRGNEQFF
- | TRBJ1-2 | TRBV19 | TRBD1 | TGTGCCAGTAGTACCCATCCGGGACAGGGTGTTGGTGGCTACACCTTC | CASSTHPGQGVGGYTF
- | TRBJ2-7 | TRBV12-3/TRBV12-4 | TRBD1 | TGTGCCAGCAGTTTAGAGGACAGGGGGCAGTACTTC | CASSLEDRGQYF
- | TRBJ2-7 | TRBV6-2/TRBV6-3 | - | TGTGCCAGCAGTGGATCCGGGCCTCTAACGGAGCAGTACTTC | CASSGSGPLTEQYF
- | TRBJ1-2 | TRBV19 | TRBD1 | TGTGCCAGTAGTATCACCGGGACAGGGTTTGTAGAGAATGGCTACACCTTC | CASSITGTGFVENGYTF
- | TRBJ2-2 | TRBV30 | - | TGTGCCTGGGGAGTAGGCACCGGGGAGCTGTTTTTT | CAWGVGTGELFF
- | TRBJ2-7 | TRBV2 | - | TGTGCCAGCAGTGTCCAAACCCCTCAGTACTTC | CASSVQTPQYF
once | TRBJ1-1 | TRBV28 | - | TGTGCCAGTAAGGAGCGGTACACTGAAGCTTTCTTT | CASKERYTEAFF
- | TRBJ1-5 | TRBV27 | - | TGTGCCAGCAGCCGGGGACTGACCTACAATCAGCCCCAGCATTTT | CASSRGLTYNQPQHF
- | TRBJ2-3 | TRBV2 | TRBD2 | TGTGCCAGCAGTGATAACGAACTAGCGGGAGTTCCAGATACGCAGTATTTT | CASSDNELAGVPDTQYF
- | TRBJ2-2 | TRBV18 | TRBD1 | TGTGCCAGCTCACCACGTAGACAGGGGGATGCAGCGAACACCGGGGAGCTGTTTTTT | CASSPRRQGDAANTGELFF
- | TRBJ1-6 | TRBV7-2 | TRBD1 | TGTGCCAGCAGCTTACGGACAGGGGGCAATGGAAATTCACCCCTCCACTTT | CASSLRTGGNGNSPLHF
- | TRBJ1-6 | TRBV13 | - | TGTGCCAGCAGCTCACAGGGCTCCTATAATTCACCCCTCCACTTT | CASSSQGSYNSPLHF
many | TRBJ2-2 | TRBV29-1 | - | TGCAGCGTTGATGAGGGTGGTAGCACCGGGGAGCTGTTTTTT | CSVDEGGSTGELFF
- | TRBJ1-1 | TRBV19 | - | TGTGCCAGTAGTAACCGGGACTCAAAGGCGGTAACTGAAGCTTTCTTT | CASSNRDSKAVTEAFF
- | TRBJ1-3 | TRBV5-1 | - | TGCGCCAGCAGCTTGAGCTCTGGAAACACCATATATTTT | CASSLSSGNTIYF
- | TRBJ2-1 | TRBV7-9 | TRBD2 | TGTGCCAGCAGCTTACTAGCGGGAGCTTGGTCCTACAATGAGCAGTTCTTC | CASSLLAGAWSYNEQFF
- | TRBJ2-1 | TRBV4-2 | TRBD2 | TGTGCCAGCAGCCAGGGGACTAGCGGGGGGGTCCAGTTCTTC | CASSQGTSGGVQFF
- | TRBJ2-7 | TRBV4-1 | TRBD1 | TGCGCCAGCAGCCAAGAACCGGGACAGGGTATTGGTTTCTACGAGCAGTACTTC | CASSQEPGQGIGFYEQYF
- | TRBJ1-1 | TRBV5-6 | - | TGTGCCAGCAGCTTGTGGCAGGGCGGGACTGAAGCTTTCTTT | CASSLWQGGTEAFF
- | TRBJ1-5 | TRBV28 | TRBD1 | TGTGCCAGCAGTCTGCGACAGGGAAGGGGCAATCAGCCCCAGCATTTT | CASSLRQGRGNQPQHF
- | TRBJ2-7 | TRBV15 | - | TGTGCCACCAGCTCGTCCTATGGTTCAGACGAGCAGTACTTC | CATSSSYGSDEQYF
once | TRBJ2-2 | TRBV28 | - | TGTGCCAGCAGGGATCCCGGGAGCTACACCGGGGAGCTGTTTTTT | CASRDPGSYTGELFF
- | TRBJ2-2 | TRBV5-1 | - | TGCGCCAGCAGCTTGGCACAGGGTCTCACCGGGGAGCTGTTTTTT | CASSLAQGLTGELFF
- | TRBJ1-6 | TRBV20-1 | - | TGCAGTGCTAGTACGGGTGGCTCGGGCTATAATTCACCCCTCCACTTT | CSASTGGSGYNSPLHF
- | TRBJ2-3 | TRBV4-3 | TRBD1 | TGCGCCAGCAGCCGACAGGGCGTGGATACGCAGTATTTT | CASSRQGVDTQYF
- | TRBJ2-1 | TRBV27 | TRBD2 | TGTGCCAGCAGGGACTCACTAGCGGGAGACTACAATGAGCAGTTCTTC | CASRDSLAGDYNEQFF
- | TRBJ2-5 | TRBV6-5 | TRBD1 | TGTGCCAGCAGTTACTGGACAGGGATGGGCCAAGAGACCCAGTACTTC | CASSYWTGMGQETQYF
- | TRBJ1-3 | TRBV19 | TRBD1 | TGTGCCAGTAGTCCTCGGACAGGGGGAGGTGGAAACACCATATATTTT | CASSPRTGGGGNTIYF
- | TRBJ2-7 | TRBV7-8 | - | TGTGCCAGCAGCCATCCTCCGGGTGGCAGTGCAGCCTACGAGCAGTACTTC | CASSHPPGGSAAYEQYF
- | TRBJ1-1 | TRBV7-8 | - | TGTGCCAGCAGCAGGACCGGGACCCTGAACACTGAAGCTTTCTTT | CASSRTGTLNTEAFF
- | TRBJ2-2 | TRBV23-1 | - | TGCGCCAGCAGTCAAAAGCTGGCGGGGACCGGGGAGCTGTTTTTT | CASSQKLAGTGELFF
- | TRBJ1-6 | TRBV5-1 | - | TGCGCCAGCAGCTTGGGGCAGGGGAATTCACCCCTCCACTTT | CASSLGQGNSPLHF
- | TRBJ2-1 | TRBV19 | - | TGTGCCAGTAGTATGGGGGGGCGCCCCAGCAGCAATGAGCAGTTCTTC | CASSMGGRPSSNEQFF
- | TRBJ2-7 | TRBV18 | TRBD1 | TGTGCCAGCTCACCGAGAGGTCAGGGGGTCTACGAGCAGTACTTC | CASSPRGQGVYEQYF
- | TRBJ1-5 | TRBV18 | - | TGTGCCAGCTCACCGGGCGTCACTCAGCCCCAGCATTTT | CASSPGVTQPQHF
- | TRBJ2-5 | TRBV28 | - | TGTGCCAGCAATCTTTTAGGTTTGGAACAAGAGACCCAGTACTTC | CASNLLGLEQETQYF
once | TRBJ1-6 | TRBV7-9 | - | TGTGCCAGCAGCTTAGAGTTGAGGTTAGCACCCCTCCACTTT | CASSLELRLAPLHF
- | TRBJ1-2 | TRBV4-3 | TRBD1 | TGCGCCAGCAGCCATCAATCAGGGGGCGGGAGGGGCTACACCTTC | CASSHQSGGGRGYTF
- | TRBJ2-5 | TRBV5-1 | - | TGCGCCAGCAGCAGAGCCAGAAGCCTCCAAGAGACCCAGTACTTC | CASSRARSLQETQYF
- | TRBJ1-3 | TRBV28 | - | TGTGCCAGCAGGGATAATGGAAACACCATATATTTT | CASRDNGNTIYF
- | TRBJ2-1 | TRBV30 | TRBD2 | TGTGCCTGGAGTAGCGGGGGGGTCGATGAGCAGTTCTTC | CAWSSGGVDEQFF
- | TRBJ2-5 | TRBV28 | - | TGTGCCAGCAGTGGGGGATCAACCCAAGAGACCCAGTACTTC | CASSGGSTQETQYF